A single sample gave rise to the 32 T cell receptor beta chains below, sequenced in a study of shared clonotypes between healthy human individuals. Clones were read by immunoSEQ multiplex PCR, and TCRdb kept only the in-frame ones, dropping some. Here the sample spans some 1,100,000 clones, 78% being singletons. The sample comprised memory CD4+ T cells from PBMCs. Subset in this sample: CD45RA-negative fraction. The receptors were gathered from a man between 18 and 35 years old in good health. Some clones in this sample may be carry-over from other donors' samples.

The rearrangement joins TRBV2 to TRBJ2-5; D call uncertain. The CDR3 runs 14 residues. The V end was cut by 2 bases, the J end by 4 bases, with 11 bases between. Germline values: CDR1 SNHLY, CDR2 FYNNEI. The CDR3 is CASSELSQRETQYF. As DNA, the CDR3 is TGTGCCAGCAGTGAATTGAGTCAGCGAGAGACCCAGTACTTC.

This rearrangement joins TRBV2 to TRBJ1-5; perhaps TRBD1 as D (6 bases). Germline V gene lookup returns CDR1 SNHLY and CDR2 FYNNEI. V was cut by 6 bases and J by 2 bases, with 17 bases left in between. The CDR3 contains 16 residues. CDR3 bases: TGTGCCAGCAGCTATGTTGGGAAGGGGGGCAATCAGCCCCAGCATTTT. Its translation: CASSYVGKGGNQPQHF.

The chain links TRBV5-1 to TRBJ1-4; TRBD1 matches at 9 bases. Germline lookup yields CDR1 SGHRS and CDR2 YFSETQ. V dropped 4 bases and J dropped 4; count of bases not matched to a gene: 14. The CDR3 runs 18 residues. This chain's CDR3 is CASSPSDRGWGSNEKLFF. The CDR3 DNA is TGCGCCAGCAGCCCATCGGACAGGGGATGGGGGAGTAATGAAAAACTGTTTTTT.

Concerning this clone: Other DNA sequences in this sample translate to the same CDR3. The rearrangement joins TRBV5-1 to TRBJ2-7, with D uncertain. The germline CDR1 and CDR2 sequences are SGHRS and YFSETQ. V lost 1 base and J 3 bases, leaving 8 bases between the germline ends. The CDR3 is 13 residues long. DNA for the CDR3: TGCGCCAGCAGCTTGCAAGGAGTCTACGAGCAGTACTTC. It encodes CASSLQGVYEQYF.

The V gene is TRBV2, the J gene TRBJ1-5; no clear D gene. CDR1 is SNHLY and CDR2 is FYNNEI in the germline V gene. CDR3 length equals 15 residues. The V and J ends lost 3 bases and 3 bases respectively, with 12 bases between them. CDR3 region: CASSEVLGLNQPQHF. Written as DNA, the CDR3 is TGTGCCAGCAGTGAGGTATTAGGTCTCAATCAGCCCCAGCATTTT.

The V and J genes are TRBV28 and TRBJ2-3; perhaps D is TRBD1 or TRBD2 (5 bases each). Germline V gives CDR1 MDHEN, CDR2 SYDVKM. The CDR3 covers 18 residues. V lost 4 bases to trimming and J lost 1 base, with 21 bases between them. The CDR3 DNA sequence: TGTGCCAGCAGTTCCATCAACTGGGGGTTGGGAGGCACAGATACGCAGTATTTT. This sequence encodes CASSSINWGLGGTDTQYF.

This clone is a singleton in its sample. The V gene is TRBV28, the J gene TRBJ1-6; 7 bases match TRBD1. The CDR3 extends over 15 amino acids. Losses at the gene ends were 6 bases for V and 7 bases for J; bases not matched to a gene: 9. Germline V gives CDR1 MDHEN, CDR2 SYDVKM. CDR3 nucleotides: TGTGCCAGCAGCCGCCCTGACAGGGTCAATTCACCCCTCCACTTT. Protein sequence: CASSRPDRVNSPLHF.

As DNA, the CDR3 is TGTGCCAGCAGCTTAGGATTGTTGGGTCAAGAGACCCAGTACTTC. As protein: CASSLGLLGQETQYF. The rearrangement joins TRBV7-6 to TRBJ2-5; D is unclear. Germline lookup yields CDR1 SGHVS and CDR2 FNYEAQ. Trimming pared 1 base from V and 2 bases from J, leaving 11 bases between. The CDR3 runs 15 residues.

The rearrangement joins TRBV14 to TRBJ2-1, with 8 bases lining up with TRBD1. The CDR3 is 17 residues long. The V gene's germline CDR1 is SGHDN and CDR2 FVKESK. J lost 4 bases, V lost 0 bases, and 8 bases had no gene match. The CDR3 DNA sequence: TGTGCCAGCAGCCAAGATCTAGGACAGGGCTTTTACAATGAGCAGTTCTTC. Translation: CASSQDLGQGFYNEQFF. The full variable domain, in which reference TRBV14 and TRBJ2-1 provide the parts outside the CDR3, is EAGVTQFPSHSVIEKGQTVTLRCDPISGHDNLYWYRRVMGKEIKFLLHFVKESKQDESGMPNNRFLAERTGGTYSTLKVQPAELEDSGVYFCASSQDLGQGFYNEQFFGPGTRLTVL.

CDR3 region: CASSEKQDYGYTF. CDR3 bases: TGTGCCAGCAGTGAGAAACAGGACTATGGCTACACCTTC. The chain uses TRBV2 and TRBJ1-2; maybe TRBD1 (5 bases). The length of the CDR3 is 13 residues. Germline loops: CDR1 SNHLY, CDR2 FYNNEI. Trimming shortened V by 3 bases and J by 3 bases, and 8 bases separated the two germline ends.

The genes are TRBV5-1 and TRBJ2-5, with D perhaps being TRBD1 or TRBD2 (5 bases each). The CDR3 runs 14 residues. V shed 3 bases and J shed 5 bases, with 14 bases lying between them. Germline lookup yields CDR1 SGHRS and CDR2 YFSETQ. CDR3 sequence (DNA): TGCGCCAGCAGCTCGGAGTGGGGGTCCGAGACCCAGTACTTC. Translated, it gives CASSSEWGSETQYF. Looking up the rest from reference TRBV5-1 and TRBJ2-5 gives the full variable domain: KAGVTQTPRYLIKTRGQQVTLSCSPISGHRSVSWYQQTPGQGLQFLFEYFSETQRNKGNFPGRFSGRQFSNSRSEMNVSTLELGDSALYLCASSSEWGSETQYFGPGTRLLVL.

V and J are TRBV5-1 and TRBJ2-5; TRBD2 agrees at 8 bases. With V trimmed by 8 bases and J by 9 bases, 24 bases remained unmatched. The CDR3 runs 17 residues. The germline V gene encodes CDR1 SGHRS and CDR2 YFSETQ. CDR3 DNA sequence: TGCGCCAGTCAACCCACGAAACTCGGAGCGGGAGAAAAGGCCCAGTACTTC. Its translation: CASQPTKLGAGEKAQYF.

The rearrangement links TRBV5-1 to TRBJ2-3; D may be TRBD1 (5 bases). Per germline, CDR1 SGHRS and CDR2 YFSETQ. V was pared by 4 bases and J by 2 bases, with 20 bases between. The CDR3 consists of 17 residues. Here the CDR3 reads CASSLWGRAPHTDTQYF. CDR3 bases: TGCGCCAGCAGCCTCTGGGGCAGGGCCCCACACACAGATACGCAGTATTTT.

The rearrangement uses TRBV5-1 and TRBJ2-7; D may match TRBD1 or TRBD2 (5 bases each). Deletions cut 5 bases from V and 7 bases from J, with 16 bases between. Germline CDR1 SGHRS, CDR2 YFSETQ. The CDR3 length is 13 residues. As DNA, the CDR3 is TGCGCCAGCAGTCTCTCGGGGACGCCTGAGCAGTACTTC. It specifies CASSLSGTPEQYF.

The chain employs TRBV10-2 and TRBJ2-1; no reliable D call. CDR3 size: 14 residues. Trimming pared 0 bases from V and 5 bases from J, leaving 8 bases between. CDR1 is WSHSY, CDR2 SAAADI, per germline. Written as DNA, the CDR3 is TGCGCCAGCAGTGAGTCGAGCAAGCACAATGAGCAGTTCTTC. Its translation: CASSESSKHNEQFF.

This chain uses TRBV5-4 with TRBJ1-1; TRBD1 matches at 7 bases. Germline lookup yields CDR1 SGHNT and CDR2 YYREEE (reference sequence). Germline trimming cut 5 bases from V and 7 bases from J; bases unmatched to any gene: 8. CDR3 length: 13 amino acids. CDR3 coding DNA: TGTGCCAGCAGTACACAGGGGATTGATGAAGCTTTCTTT. Translation gives CASSTQGIDEAFF.

This chain uses TRBV5-1 with TRBJ2-6, with 9 bases identical to TRBD1. The CDR3 spans 16 residues. Germline CDR1 reads SGHRS; CDR2 reads YFSETQ. V shed 7 bases and J 0 bases; nucleotides not matched to a gene: 5. CDR3 protein: CASSGQGNSGANVLTF. The DNA of the CDR3 is TGCGCCAGCTCGGGACAGGGAAACTCTGGGGCCAACGTCCTGACTTTC.

This chain uses TRBV5-1 with TRBJ2-5; 7 positions match TRBD1. The CDR3 loop spans 15 amino acids. V dropped 4 bases and J dropped 0; count of bases not matched to a gene: 6. The germline V gene encodes CDR1 SGHRS and CDR2 YFSETQ. CDR3 bases: TGCGCCAGCAGCATTGGGACAGACGACCAAGAGACCCAGTACTTC. It yields the protein CASSIGTDDQETQYF.

This clone was recorded at least ten times. This chain uses TRBV20-1 with TRBJ1-2; 7 nucleotides match TRBD1. The CDR3 loop spans 10 amino acids. Looked up from germline, CDR1 is DFQATT and CDR2 is SNEGSKA (reference sequence). Unmatched junction bases numbered 3, after V lost 8 bases and J lost 6 bases. This CDR3 reads CSPGQDGYTF. For the CDR3, the DNA is TGCAGTCCCGGACAGGATGGCTACACCTTC.

V is TRBV23-1 and J is TRBJ2-5; perhaps TRBD1 as D (6 bases). TRBV23-1 is recorded as an ORF, its role being uncertain. The CDR3 covers 13 residues. The V end was cut by 4 bases, the J end by 5 bases, with 11 bases between. The CDR3 sequence: CASSRGRGETQYF. The CDR3 DNA is TGCGCCAGCAGTCGGGGCAGGGGTGAGACCCAGTACTTC.

The V gene is TRBV11-2, the J gene TRBJ2-1, with D perhaps matching TRBD2 (5 bases). With 9 bases removed from V and 10 bases from J, the gap between germline ends came to 13 bases. CDR1 is SGHAT, CDR2 FQNNGV, per germline. This CDR3 comprises 11 residues. The CDR3 coding sequence is TGTGCCAGTGGTACCGGGGTCGAGCAGTTCTTC. Its translation is CASGTGVEQFF.

The chain recombines TRBV25-1 with TRBJ1-3; D unclear. Trimming took 4 bases from V and 0 from J, leaving 7 bases between them. Per germline, CDR1 MGHDK and CDR2 SYGVNS. CDR3 length: 14 amino acids. CDR3 DNA: TGTGCCAGCAGTGGGGCACCCTCTGGAAACACCATATATTTT. It codes for CASSGAPSGNTIYF.

The V and J genes are TRBV28 and TRBJ1-4, with unresolved D. Trimming removed 2 bases at V and 10 bases at J, with 14 bases between. CDR3 length: 14 amino acids. Looked up from germline, CDR1 is MDHEN and CDR2 is SYDVKM. CDR3 in amino acids: CASSLGGSDRKLFF. CDR3 in DNA: TGTGCCAGCAGTTTAGGTGGATCAGATCGAAAACTGTTTTTT.

The chain links TRBV5-1 to TRBJ2-3; 10 bases map to TRBD1. V lost 5 bases and J lost 4; bases outside the gene matches: 7. The CDR3 runs to 15 residues. Germline lookup yields CDR1 SGHRS and CDR2 YFSETQ. DNA of the CDR3: TGCGCCAGCAGTAGGGACAGGGGAGCGGCAGATACGCAGTATTTT. It specifies CASSRDRGAADTQYF.

The J gene is TRBJ1-1, the V gene TRBV11-3; perhaps TRBD1 as D (5 bases). This CDR3 region has 14 residues. The ends were cut back, 2 bases at V and 4 bases at J, with 11 bases in the middle. CDR1 is SGHNT, CDR2 YENEEA, per germline. As DNA, the CDR3 is TGTGCCAGCAGCTTAAGGGGTATTGGCACTGAAGCTTTCTTT. Translated, it gives CASSLRGIGTEAFF.

In DNA, the CDR3 is TGTGCCACCTCACTATCGAGGGCATACAATGAGCAGTTCTTC. Residues: CATSLSRAYNEQFF. The rearrangement uses TRBV28 and TRBJ2-1, with D perhaps TRBD2 (5 bases). Germline assignment: CDR1 MDHEN and CDR2 SYDVKM. CDR3 length: 14 amino acids. Trimming took off 10 bases at V and 4 bases at J, with 17 bases between the two ends.

This clone was recorded a few times. V gene TRBV30 combines with J gene TRBJ2-5; TRBD2 matches 7 bases. The CDR3 runs to 13 residues. V lost 6 bases, J lost 5 bases, and 9 bases stayed unmatched. Germline assignment: CDR1 GTSNPN and CDR2 SVGIG (reference sequence). CDR3 sequence reads: CACPGRDGETQYF. In nucleotides, the CDR3 is TGTGCCTGCCCGGGGAGGGATGGGGAGACCCAGTACTTC.

The V gene is TRBV6-5, the J gene TRBJ2-1; D ambiguous. Germline CDR1 and CDR2: MNHEY and SVGAGI. The ends were cut back, 5 bases at V and 3 bases at J, with 11 bases in the middle. The CDR3 is made up of 14 amino acids. The CDR3: CASSPRVDYNEQFF. The CDR3 nucleotides read TGTGCCAGCAGTCCTCGAGTAGACTACAATGAGCAGTTCTTC.

This rearrangement joins TRBV5-1 to TRBJ1-1; 8 bases fit TRBD1. This CDR3 contains 16 residues. V lost 1 base, J lost 2 bases, and 7 bases stayed unmatched. CDR1 and CDR2 (germline): SGHRS, YFSETQ. Written as DNA, the CDR3 is TGCGCCAGCAGCTTGCAGGGGGCTCAGCGAAACACTGAAGCTTTCTTT. This sequence encodes CASSLQGAQRNTEAFF.

This chain uses TRBV28 with TRBJ1-4, with D possibly matching TRBD1 (6 bases). The CDR3 sequence is 16 residues long. CDR1 is MDHEN and CDR2 is SYDVKM in the germline V gene. Deletions cut 5 bases from V and 6 bases from J, with 19 bases between. CDR3 DNA sequence: TGTGCCAGCAGTCCGTATACAGGGCCGGTTGATGAAAAACTGTTTTTT. Translating it yields CASSPYTGPVDEKLFF.

The chain couples TRBV7-8 to TRBJ2-7; no firm D call. Trimming pared 3 bases from V and 2 bases from J, leaving 8 bases between. This CDR3 comprises 13 residues. From germline, CDR1 is SGHVS and CDR2 FQNEAQ. DNA for the CDR3: TGTGCCAGCAGCTTCGGGTCGACCTACGAGCAGTACTTC. Translating gives CASSFGSTYEQYF.

The rearrangement joins TRBV5-4 to TRBJ2-7; D perhaps matches TRBD1 (6 bases). The CDR3 runs 17 residues. With 0 bases removed from V and 5 bases from J, the gap between germline ends came to 21 bases. Per the germline V gene, CDR1 is SGHNT and CDR2 is YYREEE (reference sequence). DNA for the CDR3: TGTGCCAGCAGCTTGGTGGCAGGGGCACTGGGAGACAACGAGCAGTACTTC. Translation gives CASSLVAGALGDNEQYF.